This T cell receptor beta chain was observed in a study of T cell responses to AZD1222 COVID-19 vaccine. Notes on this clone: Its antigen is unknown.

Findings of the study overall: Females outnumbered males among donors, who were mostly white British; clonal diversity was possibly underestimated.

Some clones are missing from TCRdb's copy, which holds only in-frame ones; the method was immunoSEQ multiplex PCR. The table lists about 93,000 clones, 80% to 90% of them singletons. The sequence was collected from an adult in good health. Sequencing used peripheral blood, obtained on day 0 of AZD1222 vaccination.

CDR3 residues: CASRHPGTGGLGYTF. The CDR3 DNA sequence: TGTGCCAGCAGACACCCCGGGACAGGGGGGCTTGGCTACACCTTC. V gene TRBV6-5 combines with J gene TRBJ1-2, with 11 bases aligning to TRBD1. The CDR3 sequence is 15 residues long. Germline assignment: CDR1 MNHEY and CDR2 SVGAGI. Trimming cost V 6 bases and J 7 bases; bases outside gene matches: 10.